This T cell receptor beta chain was identified during a study of blood T cells in healthy people across ages. In this sample, this clonotype turned up a few times. As yet, its antigen is unknown. No fewer than 7 million PBMCs went into each sample. Through a sample-barcoded 5' primer and a J-beta primer mix, a second PCR was run for 7 to 11 cycles. The template-switch adaptor was a 5' adaptor with 12 random nucleotides. It tagged each cDNA molecule. TCRdb reprocessed the 5' RACE reads with MiXCR, giving one entry per CDR3 protein. This table holds about 1.8 million distinct CDR3 sequences, around 48% found once. Findings of the study overall: Strong correlation existed between TCR beta diversity and naive T cell percentage. Higher diversity, along with more naive CD4+ cells, distinguished long-lived donors from aged donors.

The CDR3 runs 12 residues. Germline CDR1 and CDR2: SQVTM and ANQGSEA. The V end lost 6 bases, the J end lost 3 bases, and 11 bases lay between the germline ends. The chain recombines TRBV29-1 with TRBJ1-1; maybe TRBD1 (5 bases). The sequencing input was blood. The TCR sequence derives from a woman in her forties in good health. CDR3 region: CSVRVSDTEAFF. The CDR3 DNA sequence: TGCAGCGTCAGGGTGTCGGACACTGAAGCTTTCTTT.